The present TCR beta chain was sequenced within a study of blood T cell repertoires in COVID-19. Study as a whole: COVID-19 samples from acute and convalescent phases originated in the United States, Italy and Spain.

Data came from immunoSEQ multiplex PCR; TCRdb stores just in-frame clones and leaves some out. The sample has fewer than 250,000 clones, 88% seen once. Per germline, CDR1 SGHRS and CDR2 YFSETQ. The CDR3 runs 16 residues. V gave up 2 bases and J gave up 7 bases; unmatched junction bases: 8. This receptor was identified in a man in his sixties or seventies with acute or convalescent COVID-19. The source material was peripheral blood. V gene TRBV5-1 combines with J gene TRBJ2-2, with TRBD2 matching over 10 bases. This CDR3 reads CASSFLAGEVIGELFF. The CDR3 nucleotides are TGCGCCAGCAGCTTCCTAGCGGGAGAGGTCATCGGGGAGCTGTTTTTT.